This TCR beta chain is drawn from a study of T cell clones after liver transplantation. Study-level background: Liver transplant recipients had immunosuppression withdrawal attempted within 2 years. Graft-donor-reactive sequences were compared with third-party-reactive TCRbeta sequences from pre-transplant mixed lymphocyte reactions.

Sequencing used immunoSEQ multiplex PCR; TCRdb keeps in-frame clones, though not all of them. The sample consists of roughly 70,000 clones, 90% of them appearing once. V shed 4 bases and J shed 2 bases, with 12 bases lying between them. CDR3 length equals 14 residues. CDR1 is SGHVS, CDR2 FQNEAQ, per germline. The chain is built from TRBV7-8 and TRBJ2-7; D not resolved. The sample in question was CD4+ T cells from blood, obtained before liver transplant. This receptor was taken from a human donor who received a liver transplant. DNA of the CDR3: TGTGCCAGCAGCTCCTCGGGCGTGCCCTACGAGCAGTACTTC. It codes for CASSSSGVPYEQYF.